This T cell receptor beta chain was recorded in a study of Graves' ophthalmopathy and Graves' hyperthyroidism. The table lists this clonotype with many counts. The antigen remains unidentified. Amplification from RNA transcripts yielded the TCR beta CDR3 regions. A first-round RT-PCR used HTBI primers, followed by a second-round multiplex PCR. TCRdb reprocessed the multiplex PCR reads via MiXCR and lists one record per CDR3 protein. The repertoire has approximately 330,000 distinct CDR3 sequences, 15% to 20% of them found once; the top ten carry roughly an eighth. The study's findings and limits: Sensitivity of roughly 71% and specificity of roughly 72% were achieved by the model that predicted ophthalmopathy progression.

With 1 base removed from V and 3 bases from J, the gap between germline ends came to 18 bases. CDR1 is SGHVS and CDR2 is FQNEAQ in the germline V gene. This CDR3 has 17 residues. Specimen: peripheral blood. V gene TRBV7-8 combines with J gene TRBJ2-5; D is undetermined. The source of this sequence is an adult man with Graves' ophthalmopathy. The CDR3, as DNA: TGTGCCAGCAGCTTAGATTGGCAGGATCGAGTTGAAGAGACCCAGTACTTC. It is translated as CASSLDWQDRVEETQYF.